What follows are 4 T cell receptor beta chains derived from one specimen sequenced in a study of regulatory T cells in long-lasting Graves disease. The time point here: newly diagnosed GD, antithyroid drugs for less than 3 months. PBMCs provided the RNA from which the TCR library was made. The authors built TCR beta libraries using iRepertoire HTBI primers and Arm-PCR of CDR3 regions. TCRdb reprocessed the multiplex PCR reads via MiXCR and lists one record per CDR3 protein. The sample includes more than 300,000 distinct CDR3 sequences, about 17% of them seen just once. The sample was also linked to a second study, of T cells in Graves' hyperthyroidism and ophthalmopathy.

Material: peripheral blood mononuclear cells (PBMCs), obtained at new diagnosis, from a patient treated with antithyroid drugs. The receptor set was obtained from a woman aged 18-29 years with Graves disease.

There are many counts of this clonotype. The chain has TRBV6-2 or TRBV6-3 and TRBJ1-1; TRBD1 matches at 9 bases. This CDR3 has 15 amino acids. CDR1 MNHEY and CDR2 SVGEGT come from the germline V gene. V shed 5 bases, J shed 7 bases, and the junction held 11 bases outside the gene matches. The CDR3 DNA sequence: TGTGCCAGCAGTGACGAATTTCCGGGACAGGGTGAAGCTTTCTTT. Translated, it gives CASSDEFPGQGEAFF.

This clonotype came up many times. The chain combines TRBV29-1 with TRBJ1-1, with 8 nucleotides matching TRBD1. In germline, CDR1 is SQVTM, CDR2 ANQGSEA. With V trimmed by 4 bases and J by 11 bases, 9 bases remained unmatched. CDR3 length equals 12 residues. CDR3: CSVARQGQIAFF. DNA of the CDR3: TGCAGCGTTGCCCGACAGGGGCAAATCGCTTTCTTT.

The rearrangement uses TRBV27 and TRBJ1-1; TRBD1 matches at 7 bases. Trimming took 6 bases from V and 0 from J; bases not matched to a gene: 7. CDR3 length: 15 amino acids. From germline, CDR1 is MNHEY and CDR2 SMNVEV (reference sequence). DNA for the CDR3: TGTGCCAGCAGCTTGATACAGGGGATGAACACTGAAGCTTTCTTT. This sequence encodes CASSLIQGMNTEAFF.

There are many counts of this clonotype. J is TRBJ1-1 and V is TRBV5-5, with a possible D match to TRBD1 (5 bases). This CDR3 contains 14 residues. Germline values: CDR1 SGHKS, CDR2 YYEKEE (reference sequence). Trimming stripped 4 bases from V and 6 bases from J, with 16 bases between. CDR3 coding DNA: TGTGCCAGCAGCGGTGGGGCAGGGAGGGCTGAAGCTTTCTTT. Translating it yields CASSGGAGRAEAFF.